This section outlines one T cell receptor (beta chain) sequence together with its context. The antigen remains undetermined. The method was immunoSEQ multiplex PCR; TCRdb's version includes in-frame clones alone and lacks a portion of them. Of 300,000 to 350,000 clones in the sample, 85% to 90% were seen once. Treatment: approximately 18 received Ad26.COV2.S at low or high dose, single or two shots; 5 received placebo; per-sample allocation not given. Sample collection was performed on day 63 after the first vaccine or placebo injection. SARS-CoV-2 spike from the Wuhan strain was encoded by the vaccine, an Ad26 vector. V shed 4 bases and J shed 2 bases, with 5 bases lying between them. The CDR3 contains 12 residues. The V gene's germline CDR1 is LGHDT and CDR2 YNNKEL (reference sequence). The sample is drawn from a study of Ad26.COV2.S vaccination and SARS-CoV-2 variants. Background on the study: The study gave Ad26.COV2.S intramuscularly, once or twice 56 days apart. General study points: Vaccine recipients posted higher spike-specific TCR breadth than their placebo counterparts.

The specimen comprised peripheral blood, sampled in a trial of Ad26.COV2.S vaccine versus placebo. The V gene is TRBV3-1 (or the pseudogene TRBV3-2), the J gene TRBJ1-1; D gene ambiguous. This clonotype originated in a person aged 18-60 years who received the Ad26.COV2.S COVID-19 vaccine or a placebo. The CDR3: CASSLLNTEAFF. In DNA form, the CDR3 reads TGTGCCAGCAGCCTACTAAACACTGAAGCTTTCTTT.